One sample yielded the 5 T cell receptor beta chains listed below, sequenced in a study of T cells in Graves' hyperthyroidism and ophthalmopathy. RNA transcripts provided the source from which TCR beta CDR3 regions were amplified. The TCR CDR3 first-round RT-PCR relied on the HTBI primer set. MiXCR, run by TCRdb on the multiplex PCR reads, gives a single entry per CDR3 protein. In the table there are a few hundred thousand distinct CDR3 sequences, around 16% of which are singletons. The specimen sequenced was blood. The receptors derive from a woman in her twenties or thirties with Graves' hyperthyroidism.

This chain joins TRBV3-1 and TRBJ2-7; D could derive from TRBD1 or TRBD2 (5 bases each). The CDR3 sequence is 14 residues long. Germline-derived CDR1 and CDR2 are LGHDT and YNNKEL (reference sequence). Trimming removed 4 bases at V and 1 base at J, with 11 bases between. CDR3: CASSLLGPSYEQYF. The CDR3, as DNA: TGTGCCAGCAGCCTGCTGGGACCATCCTACGAGCAGTACTTC.

This clonotype was seen repeatedly, ten times or more. The chain combines TRBV12-3 or TRBV12-4 with TRBJ2-7, with 7 bases fitting TRBD2. The CDR3 is 14 residues long. The junction had 8 bases not matched to a gene; V was cut back by 2 bases and J by 7 bases. This CDR3 is CASSLRDYPAEQYF. The CDR3 nucleotides read TGTGCCAGCAGTTTAAGGGACTACCCGGCTGAGCAGTACTTC.

This clonotype was picked up a small number of times. In nucleotides, the CDR3 is TGCGCCAGCAGCCAAAACCTCTTGGGAATAGGCAATGAAAAACTGTTTTTT. Amino acid sequence: CASSQNLLGIGNEKLFF. The chain uses TRBV4-3 and TRBJ1-4, with no clear D. With 2 bases removed from V and 5 bases from J, the gap between germline ends came to 18 bases. The CDR3 runs 17 residues. In germline, CDR1 is LGHNA, CDR2 YSLEER.

This clonotype has a count of ten or more. The CDR3 here is CASSLGGGGYTF. CDR3 nucleotide sequence: TGTGCCAGCAGCCTGGGCGGGGGTGGCTACACCTTC. The rearrangement joins TRBV7-2 to TRBJ1-2; D is possibly TRBD1 (5 bases). V dropped 5 bases and J dropped 7 bases, with 11 bases sitting between them. Looked up from germline, CDR1 is SGHTA and CDR2 is FQGNSA. The CDR3 is 12 amino acids.

This chain joins TRBV24-1 and TRBJ2-2, with D possibly being TRBD1 (6 bases). The V end was cut by 4 bases, the J end by 0 bases, with 14 bases between. This CDR3 region has 17 residues. Germline CDR1 KGHDR, CDR2 SFDVKD. CDR3 nucleotides: TGTGCCACCAGTGACCCGCCAGGGGTACCGAACACCGGGGAGCTGTTTTTT. Residues: CATSDPPGVPNTGELFF.